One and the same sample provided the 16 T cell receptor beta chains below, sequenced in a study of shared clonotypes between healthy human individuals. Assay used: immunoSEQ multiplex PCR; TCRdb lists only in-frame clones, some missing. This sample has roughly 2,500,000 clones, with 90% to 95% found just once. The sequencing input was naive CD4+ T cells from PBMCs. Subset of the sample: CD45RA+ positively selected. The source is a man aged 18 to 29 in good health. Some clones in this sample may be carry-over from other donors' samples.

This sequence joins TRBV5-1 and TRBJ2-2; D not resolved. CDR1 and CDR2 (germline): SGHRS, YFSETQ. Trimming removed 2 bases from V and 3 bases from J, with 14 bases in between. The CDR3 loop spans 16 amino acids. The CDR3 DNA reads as TGCGCCAGCAGCTTAACTACGCCCGGGTACACCGGGGAGCTGTTTTTT. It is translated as CASSLTTPGYTGELFF.

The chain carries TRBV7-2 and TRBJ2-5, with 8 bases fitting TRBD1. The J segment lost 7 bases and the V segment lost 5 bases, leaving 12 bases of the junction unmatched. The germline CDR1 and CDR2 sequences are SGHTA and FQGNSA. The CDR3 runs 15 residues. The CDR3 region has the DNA TGTGCCAGCAGCCAAGACAGGGGCCCTACGGGGACCCAGTACTTC. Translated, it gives CASSQDRGPTGTQYF.

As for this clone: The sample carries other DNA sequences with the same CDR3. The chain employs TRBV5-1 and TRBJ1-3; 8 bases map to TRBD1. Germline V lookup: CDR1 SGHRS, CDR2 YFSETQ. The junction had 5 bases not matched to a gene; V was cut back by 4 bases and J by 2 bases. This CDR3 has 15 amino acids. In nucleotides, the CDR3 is TGCGCCAGCAGCCCCGGACAGGGAGCTGGAAACACCATATATTTT. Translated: CASSPGQGAGNTIYF.

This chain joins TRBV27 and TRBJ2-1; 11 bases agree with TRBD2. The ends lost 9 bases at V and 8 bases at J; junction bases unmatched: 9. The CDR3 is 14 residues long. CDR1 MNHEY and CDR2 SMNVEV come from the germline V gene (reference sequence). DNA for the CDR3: TGTGCCAGGTCTATAGCGGGAGGGCCATATGAGCAGTTCTTC. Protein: CARSIAGGPYEQFF.

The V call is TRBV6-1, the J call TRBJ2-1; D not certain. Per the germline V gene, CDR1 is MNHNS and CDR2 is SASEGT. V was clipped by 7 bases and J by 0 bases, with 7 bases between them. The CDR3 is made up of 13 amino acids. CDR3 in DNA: TGTGCCAGCAAGTTAAACTCCTACAATGAGCAGTTCTTC. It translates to CASKLNSYNEQFF.

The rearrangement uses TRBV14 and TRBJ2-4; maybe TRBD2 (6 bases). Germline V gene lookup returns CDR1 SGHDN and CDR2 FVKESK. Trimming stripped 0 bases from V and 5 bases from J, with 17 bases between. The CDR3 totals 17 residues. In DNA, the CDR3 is TGTGCCAGCAGCCAAGACGTTGGGCGGAGGGCCCAAAACATTCAGTACTTC. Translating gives CASSQDVGRRAQNIQYF. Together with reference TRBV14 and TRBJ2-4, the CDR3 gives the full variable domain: EAGVTQFPSHSVIEKGQTVTLRCDPISGHDNLYWYRRVMGKEIKFLLHFVKESKQDESGMPNNRFLAERTGGTYSTLKVQPAELEDSGVYFCASSQDVGRRAQNIQYFGAGTRLSVL.

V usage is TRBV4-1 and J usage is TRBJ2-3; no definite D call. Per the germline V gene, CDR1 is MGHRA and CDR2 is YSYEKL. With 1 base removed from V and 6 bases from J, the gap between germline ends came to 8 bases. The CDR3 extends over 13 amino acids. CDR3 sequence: CASSQGVYDTQYF. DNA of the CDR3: TGCGCCAGCAGCCAAGGGGTCTACGATACGCAGTATTTT.

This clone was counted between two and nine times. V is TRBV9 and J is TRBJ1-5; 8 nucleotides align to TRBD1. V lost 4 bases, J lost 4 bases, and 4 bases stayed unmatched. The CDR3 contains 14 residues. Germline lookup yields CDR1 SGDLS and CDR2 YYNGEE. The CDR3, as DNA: TGTGCCAGCAGCAGTCACAGGGGGAATCAGCCCCAGCATTTT. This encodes CASSSHRGNQPQHF.

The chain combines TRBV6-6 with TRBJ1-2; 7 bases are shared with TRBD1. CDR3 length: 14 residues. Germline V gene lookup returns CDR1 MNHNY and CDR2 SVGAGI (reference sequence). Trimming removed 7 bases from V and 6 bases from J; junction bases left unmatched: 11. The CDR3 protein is CASTHPAGGDGYTF. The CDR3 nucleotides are TGTGCCAGCACCCACCCGGCAGGGGGGGATGGCTACACCTTC.

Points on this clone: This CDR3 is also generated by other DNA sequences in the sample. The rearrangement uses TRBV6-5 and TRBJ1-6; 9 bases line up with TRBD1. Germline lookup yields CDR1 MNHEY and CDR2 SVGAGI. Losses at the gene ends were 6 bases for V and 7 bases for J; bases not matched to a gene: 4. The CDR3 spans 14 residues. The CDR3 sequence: CASSLGTGNSPLHF. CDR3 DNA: TGTGCCAGCAGCCTCGGGACAGGGAATTCACCCCTCCACTTT.

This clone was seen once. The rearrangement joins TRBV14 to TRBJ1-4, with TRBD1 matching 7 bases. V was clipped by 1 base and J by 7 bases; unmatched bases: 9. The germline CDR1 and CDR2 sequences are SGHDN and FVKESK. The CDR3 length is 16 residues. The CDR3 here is CASSQGWTGGGEKLFF. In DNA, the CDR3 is TGTGCCAGCAGCCAAGGGTGGACAGGTGGAGGTGAAAAACTGTTTTTT.

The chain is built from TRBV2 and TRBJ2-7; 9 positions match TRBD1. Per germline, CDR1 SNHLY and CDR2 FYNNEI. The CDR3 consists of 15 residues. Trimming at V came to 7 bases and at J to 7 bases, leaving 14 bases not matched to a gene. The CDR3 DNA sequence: TGTGCCAGCACTGTATCAGCGGACAGGGGAGAAGAGCAGTACTTC. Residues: CASTVSADRGEEQYF.

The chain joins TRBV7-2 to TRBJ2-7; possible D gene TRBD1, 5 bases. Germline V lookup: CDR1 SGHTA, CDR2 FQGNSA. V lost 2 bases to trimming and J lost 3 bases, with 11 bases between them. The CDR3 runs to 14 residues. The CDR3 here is CASSLQGKIYEQYF. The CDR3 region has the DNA TGTGCCAGCAGCTTACAGGGCAAAATCTACGAGCAGTACTTC.

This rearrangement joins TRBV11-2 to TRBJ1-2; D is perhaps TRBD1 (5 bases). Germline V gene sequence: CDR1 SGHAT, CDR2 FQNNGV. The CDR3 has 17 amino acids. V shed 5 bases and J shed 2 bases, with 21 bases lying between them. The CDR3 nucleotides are TGTGCCAGCAGCCACATACGGGACCGCTACCTGAACTATGGCTACACCTTC. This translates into CASSHIRDRYLNYGYTF.

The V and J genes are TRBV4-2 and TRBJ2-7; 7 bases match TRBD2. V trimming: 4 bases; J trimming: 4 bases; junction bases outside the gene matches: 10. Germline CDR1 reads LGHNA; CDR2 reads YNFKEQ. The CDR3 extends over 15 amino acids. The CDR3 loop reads CASSLENGRAYEQYF. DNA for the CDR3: TGTGCCAGCAGCCTCGAGAATGGGAGGGCTTACGAGCAGTACTTC.

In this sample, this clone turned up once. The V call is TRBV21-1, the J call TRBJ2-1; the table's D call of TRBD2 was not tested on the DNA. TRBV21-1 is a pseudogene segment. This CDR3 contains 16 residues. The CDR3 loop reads CASSKALSSSYNEQFF. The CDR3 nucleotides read TGTGCCAGCAGCAAAGCGCTAAGTAGCTCCTACAATGAGCAGTTCTTC.